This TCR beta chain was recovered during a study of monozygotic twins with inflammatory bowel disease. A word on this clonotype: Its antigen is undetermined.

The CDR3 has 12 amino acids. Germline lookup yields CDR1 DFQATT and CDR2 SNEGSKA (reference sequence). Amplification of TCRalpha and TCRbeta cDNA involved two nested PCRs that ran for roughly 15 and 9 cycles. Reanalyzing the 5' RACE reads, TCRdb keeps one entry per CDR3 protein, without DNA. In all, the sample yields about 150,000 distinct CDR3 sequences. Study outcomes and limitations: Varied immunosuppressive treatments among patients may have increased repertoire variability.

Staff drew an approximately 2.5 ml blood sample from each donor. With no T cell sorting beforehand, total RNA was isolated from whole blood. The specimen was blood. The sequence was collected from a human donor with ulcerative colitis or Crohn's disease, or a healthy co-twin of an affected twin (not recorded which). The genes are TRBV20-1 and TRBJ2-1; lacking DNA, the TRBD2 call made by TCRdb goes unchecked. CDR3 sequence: CSGLVDYNEQFF.